These 30 T cell receptor beta chains share one sample of origin, sequenced in a study of blood T cell repertoires in COVID-19. The repertoire was sequenced with immunoSEQ multiplex PCR; TCRdb's copy has only in-frame clones and lacks some. This sample has over 90,000 clones, with more than 85% found just once. Sequencing input: peripheral blood. Receptors originate from a human donor in a cohort sampled during active COVID-19.

V is TRBV9 and J is TRBJ2-7; TRBD2 aligns across 10 bases. Germline V gives CDR1 SGDLS, CDR2 YYNGEE. V lost 4 bases, J lost 4 bases, and 8 bases stayed unmatched. This CDR3 has 15 residues. The CDR3 nucleotides are TGTGCCAGCAGCAGAAATCCGACTAGCGGGTACGAGCAGTACTTC. This sequence encodes CASSRNPTSGYEQYF.

V usage is TRBV5-1 and J usage is TRBJ2-7, with a weak D call TRBD2 (5 bases). V shed 4 bases and J shed 4 bases, with 12 bases lying between them. Germline CDR1 SGHRS, CDR2 YFSETQ. This CDR3 has 13 residues. For the CDR3, the DNA is TGCGCCAGCAGCGTCCGGACTGGGTACGAGCAGTACTTC. The encoded protein is CASSVRTGYEQYF.

The chain is built from TRBV2 and TRBJ1-1; 7 bases match TRBD1. Per germline, CDR1 SNHLY and CDR2 FYNNEI. Trimming cost V 6 bases and J 10 bases; bases outside gene matches: 14. The CDR3 length is 14 residues. The CDR3 DNA is TGTGCCAGCAGCCGGGACAGCCCTTCGGAGAGAGCTTTCTTT. Protein sequence: CASSRDSPSERAFF.

The chain combines TRBV5-1 with TRBJ2-7; 7 bases map to TRBD2. Trimming cost V 4 bases and J 5 bases; bases outside gene matches: 6. Germline CDR1 reads SGHRS; CDR2 reads YFSETQ. The CDR3 contains 13 residues. CDR3 in DNA: TGCGCCAGCAGCGGGAGGGCGAGAAACGAGCAGTACTTC. This codes for CASSGRARNEQYF.

This clone was seen only a few times. The chain uses TRBV4-1 and TRBJ2-7; D possibly corresponds to TRBD2 (6 bases). Trimming cost V 0 bases and J 4 bases, with 16 bases left between them. Germline values: CDR1 MGHRA, CDR2 YSYEKL. This CDR3 region has 16 residues. The CDR3, as DNA: TGCGCCAGCAGCCAAGATTTGAGAAGCGGGTATTACGAGCAGTACTTC. This sequence encodes CASSQDLRSGYYEQYF.

This clone has just a few counts. The rearrangement joins TRBV4-1 to TRBJ1-5, with no clear D. The V end lost 1 base, the J end lost 2 bases, and 15 bases lay between the germline ends. CDR3 length: 17 residues. Per the germline V gene, CDR1 is MGHRA and CDR2 is YSYEKL. CDR3 protein: CASSQVGSGIGNQPQHF. In DNA form, the CDR3 reads TGCGCCAGCAGCCAAGTTGGCTCAGGTATTGGCAATCAGCCCCAGCATTTT.

The gene calls are TRBV5-6 and TRBJ1-1; D is uncertain. Germline values: CDR1 SGHDT, CDR2 YYEEEE. This CDR3 has 12 residues. Trimming left V 0 bases short and J 8 bases short, with 8 bases between. This chain's CDR3 is CASSLVGGEAFF. The CDR3 DNA follows: TGTGCCAGCAGCTTGGTGGGAGGGGAAGCTTTCTTT.

The gene calls are TRBV28 and TRBJ1-1; D perhaps matches TRBD1 (6 bases). The CDR3 length is 17 residues. Between the trimmed V and J ends, which lost 3 bases and 4 bases, there was a span of 21 bases. The germline V gene encodes CDR1 MDHEN and CDR2 SYDVKM. For the CDR3, the DNA is TGTGCCAGCAGTTTTGAGTTAGGGGGGGGTCGCGGCACTGAAGCTTTCTTT. It yields the protein CASSFELGGGRGTEAFF.

The chain is built from TRBV6-5 and TRBJ2-3; 7 bases fit TRBD1. Germline values: CDR1 MNHEY, CDR2 SVGAGI. Losses at the gene ends were 6 bases for V and 5 bases for J; bases not matched to a gene: 5. This CDR3 comprises 13 residues. The CDR3 loop reads CASSGTVKDTQYF. CDR3 DNA: TGTGCCAGCAGCGGGACAGTGAAAGATACGCAGTATTTT.

The rearrangement links TRBV7-6 to TRBJ2-2, with 9 bases lining up with TRBD1. Germline CDR1 and CDR2: SGHVS and FNYEAQ. This CDR3 contains 15 residues. The J segment lost 7 bases and the V segment lost 5 bases, leaving 8 bases of the junction unmatched. CDR3 nucleotide sequence: TGTGCCAGCAGCAGGGGACAGGGAGGGATCGGGGAGCTGTTTTTT. The encoded protein is CASSRGQGGIGELFF.

The rearrangement uses TRBV30 and TRBJ2-7; no reliable D call. With 2 bases removed from V and 2 bases from J, the gap between germline ends came to 10 bases. The CDR3 has 13 amino acids. Germline-derived CDR1 and CDR2 are GTSNPN and SVGIG (reference sequence). The CDR3 reads CAWSPGQTYEQYF. CDR3 DNA sequence: TGTGCCTGGAGTCCTGGCCAGACCTACGAGCAGTACTTC.

J is TRBJ2-7 and V is TRBV10-3; TRBD2 might be the D (5 bases). V lost 4 bases to trimming and J lost 3 bases, with 10 bases between them. The CDR3 runs 13 residues. The germline V gene encodes CDR1 ENHRY and CDR2 SYGVKD. The CDR3 DNA follows: TGTGCCATCAGTGTTGACGGAGGCTACGAGCAGTACTTC. It codes for CAISVDGGYEQYF.

This sequence joins TRBV30 and TRBJ1-2; D is unclear. This CDR3 spans 14 amino acids. V shed 7 bases and J shed 2 bases, with 17 bases lying between them. Germline-derived CDR1 and CDR2 are GTSNPN and SVGIG (reference sequence). The CDR3, as DNA: TGTGCCTCGCCCCAGAAGAGGCGGAACTATGGCTACACCTTC. Amino acids: CASPQKRRNYGYTF.

The chain joins TRBV5-1 to TRBJ1-3; D ambiguous. This CDR3 spans 14 amino acids. Trimming shortened V by 1 base and J by 0 bases, and 5 bases separated the two germline ends. Germline CDR1 is SGHRS and CDR2 is YFSETQ. The CDR3 DNA follows: TGCGCCAGCAGCTTGTGGAGCTCTGGAAACACCATATATTTT. Its translation: CASSLWSSGNTIYF.

The chain employs TRBV28 and TRBJ2-6; 7 nucleotides line up with TRBD1. Trimming cost V 8 bases and J 1 base; bases outside gene matches: 5. Per germline, CDR1 MDHEN and CDR2 SYDVKM. CDR3 length: 15 residues. DNA for the CDR3: TGTGCCAGCGATACGGACAGGTCTGGGGCCAACGTCCTGACTTTC. Its translation is CASDTDRSGANVLTF.

This chain connects TRBV27 to TRBJ1-1; no reliable D call. The ends were cut back, 6 bases at V and 0 bases at J, with 8 bases in the middle. This CDR3 is built from 13 residues. The germline V gene encodes CDR1 MNHEY and CDR2 SMNVEV (reference sequence). This chain's CDR3 is CASSREMNTEAFF. The CDR3 DNA sequence: TGTGCCAGCAGCCGCGAAATGAACACTGAAGCTTTCTTT.

The V call is TRBV5-4, the J call TRBJ1-2; TRBD1 might be the D (6 bases). The V gene's germline CDR1 is SGHNT and CDR2 YYREEE (reference sequence). Trimming removed 4 bases from V and 6 bases from J, with 19 bases in between. The length of the CDR3 is 15 residues. CDR3 sequence (DNA): TGTGCCAGCAGCCAGCACACAGGGAATGTTGATGGCTACACCTTC. Translated, it gives CASSQHTGNVDGYTF.

This chain uses TRBV5-1 with TRBJ2-2, with TRBD2 identical over 7 bases. From germline, CDR1 is SGHRS and CDR2 YFSETQ. The V gene end was trimmed by 0 bases and the J gene end by 0 bases; junction bases not matched to a gene: 5. CDR3 size: 17 residues. The CDR3 DNA reads TGCGCCAGCAGCTTGGCCGGGGGGAGTTCGAACACCGGGGAGCTGTTTTTT. This gives the protein CASSLAGGSSNTGELFF.

V gene TRBV4-1 combines with J gene TRBJ2-3; TRBD1 aligns across 7 bases. The junction had 7 bases not matched to a gene; V was cut back by 2 bases and J by 5 bases. Germline V gene sequence: CDR1 MGHRA, CDR2 YSYEKL. This CDR3 is built from 15 residues. CDR3 bases: TGCGCCAGCAGCCAATTACAGGGGTGGGGAGATACGCAGTATTTT. This sequence encodes CASSQLQGWGDTQYF.

This sequence joins TRBV15 and TRBJ2-7; TRBD2 agrees at 9 bases. The CDR3 has 14 residues. With V trimmed by 5 bases and J by 7 bases, 9 bases remained unmatched. Germline-derived CDR1 and CDR2 are LNHNV and YYDKDF (reference sequence). The CDR3 spells CATSGGTSRREQYF. The CDR3 DNA follows: TGTGCCACCAGCGGGGGGACTAGCCGTCGGGAGCAGTACTTC.

The chain couples TRBV30 to TRBJ1-1, with D tentatively TRBD1 (5 bases). V dropped 0 bases and J dropped 1 base, with 12 bases sitting between them. This CDR3 contains 15 residues. CDR1 is GTSNPN, CDR2 SVGIG, per germline (reference sequence). CDR3 residues: CAWSVAQEGNTEAFF. The CDR3 region has the DNA TGTGCCTGGAGTGTCGCACAGGAAGGGAACACTGAAGCTTTCTTT.

This chain links TRBV4-2 with TRBJ1-6, with no clear D. Germline V gives CDR1 LGHNA, CDR2 YNFKEQ. V lost 2 bases, J lost 3 bases, and 23 bases lay in between. This CDR3 region has 20 residues. The CDR3 coding sequence is TGTGCCAGCAGCCAAATGACGAAACGATACGGGTCCAACTATAATTCACCCCTCCACTTT. Translation: CASSQMTKRYGSNYNSPLHF.

By its share, this clone is medium-sized. The V and J genes are TRBV7-6 and TRBJ2-2; TRBD1 aligns across 10 bases. The germline V gene has CDR1 SGHVS and CDR2 FNYEAQ. This CDR3 spans 17 amino acids. V lost 5 bases and J lost 2; bases outside the gene matches: 8. In nucleotides, the CDR3 is TGTGCCAGCAGCCTCAGACAGGGGGCCTTTAACACCGGGGAGCTGTTTTTT. Translating gives CASSLRQGAFNTGELFF. The whole variable domain, remainder taken from reference TRBV7-6 and TRBJ2-2, is GAGVSQSPRYKVTKRGQDVALRCDPISGHVSLYWYRQALGQGPEFLTYFNYEAQQDKSGLPNDRFSAERPEGSISTLTIQRTEQRDSAMYRCASSLRQGAFNTGELFFGEGSRLTVL.

V usage is TRBV5-4 and J usage is TRBJ2-7, with TRBD2 as a possible D gene (5 bases). Trimming shortened V by 0 bases and J by 2 bases, and 9 bases separated the two germline ends. Looked up from germline, CDR1 is SGHNT and CDR2 is YYREEE (reference sequence). This CDR3 is 14 amino acids long. Written as DNA, the CDR3 is TGTGCCAGCAGCTTGGGACTCGGGACCTACGAGCAGTACTTC. Translating it yields CASSLGLGTYEQYF.

J is TRBJ2-2 and V is TRBV9, with a weak D call TRBD1 (6 bases). V was pared by 7 bases and J by 5 bases, with 12 bases between. Germline values: CDR1 SGDLS, CDR2 YYNGEE. CDR3 size: 13 residues. CDR3 DNA: TGTGCCAGCTCGAACAGGGTGACCGGGGAGCTGTTTTTT. It codes for CASSNRVTGELFF.

This chain uses TRBV5-1 with TRBJ1-2; D remains unclear. V lost 0 bases and J 7 bases, leaving 10 bases between the germline ends. This CDR3 is 13 amino acids long. Germline lookup yields CDR1 SGHRS and CDR2 YFSETQ. The CDR3 region has the DNA TGCGCCAGCAGCTTGGAGAGATCCGCTGGCTACACCTTC. Protein: CASSLERSAGYTF.

This chain connects TRBV25-1 to TRBJ1-4; no firm D call. The germline CDR1 and CDR2 sequences are MGHDK and SYGVNS. V was cut by 3 bases and J by 8 bases, with 16 bases left in between. This CDR3 has 15 amino acids. CDR3 loop: CASSDPRGSSEKLFF. In DNA form, the CDR3 reads TGTGCCAGCAGTGATCCGAGAGGGAGCTCCGAAAAACTGTTTTTT.

The rearrangement uses TRBV29-1 and TRBJ2-4; 10 positions match TRBD1. The CDR3 runs to 13 residues. Germline lookup yields CDR1 SQVTM and CDR2 ANQGSEA. Unmatched junction bases numbered 7, after V lost 5 bases and J lost 9 bases. This chain's CDR3 is CSVRGTGDGIQYF. The CDR3 DNA is TGCAGCGTTCGCGGGACAGGGGATGGCATTCAGTACTTC.

V gene TRBV18 combines with J gene TRBJ1-4, with D hard to call. The CDR3 totals 15 residues. Trimming took 0 bases from V and 7 from J, leaving 12 bases between them. Looked up from germline, CDR1 is KGHSH and CDR2 is LQKENI. CDR3 DNA sequence: TGTGCCAGCTCACCACCCGGACTCGGAGCTGAAAAACTGTTTTTT. This gives the protein CASSPPGLGAEKLFF.

This chain connects TRBV7-2 to TRBJ2-6; D is perhaps TRBD2 (7 bases). The CDR3 contains 17 residues. The ends were cut back, 0 bases at V and 1 base at J, with 10 bases in the middle. Germline V gene data show CDR1 as SGHTA and CDR2 as FQGNSA. CDR3 nucleotide sequence: TGTGCCAGCAGCTTAGCGGGGGGGCAGTCTGGGGCCAACGTCCTGACTTTC. Translation gives CASSLAGGQSGANVLTF.